The 23 T cell receptor beta chains in this list originate from one sample, sequenced in a study of blood T cells in healthy people across ages. Primers used in a second PCR of roughly 6 to 11 cycles were a sample-barcoded 5' primer and a J-beta primer mix. TCRdb fed the 5' RACE reads into MiXCR, producing one record per CDR3 protein. Among around 2 million distinct CDR3 sequences listed, approximately 39% were seen once. Sequenced material: blood. These receptors came from a human donor in good health.

The chain links TRBV18 to TRBJ2-3; D is undetermined. CDR3 size: 16 residues. The ends were cut back, 3 bases at V and 0 bases at J, with 13 bases in the middle. From germline, CDR1 is KGHSH and CDR2 LQKENI. CDR3 nucleotides: TGTGCCAGCTCACCGGGTTGGGCAGACAGCACAGATACGCAGTATTTT. Amino acids: CASSPGWADSTDTQYF.

The chain couples TRBV4-2 to TRBJ2-1; D uncertain. V gave up 0 bases and J gave up 0 bases, with 6 bases separating them. The CDR3 has 15 residues. Germline V gene data show CDR1 as LGHNA and CDR2 as YNFKEQ. The CDR3 DNA is TGTGCCAGCAGCCAAGACAGCCTCTCCTACAATGAGCAGTTCTTC. It translates to CASSQDSLSYNEQFF.

This clonotype has only a few counts. The chain carries TRBV20-1 and TRBJ2-1; D is undetermined. Germline values: CDR1 DFQATT, CDR2 SNEGSKA (reference sequence). This CDR3 contains 13 residues. Trimming took off 6 bases at V and 5 bases at J, with 14 bases between the two ends. The CDR3 DNA follows: TGCAGTGCCACTCCAGGAGTTCACAATGAGCAGTTCTTC. This translates into CSATPGVHNEQFF.

This clonotype has more than one count but fewer than ten. The V gene is TRBV20-1, the J gene TRBJ2-1; 14 nucleotides align to TRBD2. Germline V CDR1 and CDR2: DFQATT, SNEGSKA (reference sequence). The V segment lost 0 bases and the J segment 7 bases; nucleotides outside the gene matches: 8. The CDR3 consists of 17 residues. The chain's CDR3 is CSARDLRLAGGPNEQFF. CDR3 in DNA: TGCAGTGCTAGAGATCTGAGACTAGCGGGGGGGCCTAATGAGCAGTTCTTC.

In its sample, this clonotype was seen a few times. V is TRBV3-1 and J is TRBJ2-5; D might be TRBD1 or TRBD2, each matching 6 bases. The V gene lost 2 bases and the J gene lost 4 bases, with 14 bases spanning the gap. The germline V gene encodes CDR1 LGHDT and CDR2 YNNKEL (reference sequence). The CDR3 sequence is 15 residues long. The CDR3: CASSQRGLVTETQYF. The CDR3 DNA reads TGTGCCAGCAGCCAACGGGGGCTGGTAACAGAGACCCAGTACTTC.

This CDR3 reads CASSPRGGNTPLTGGYTF. Here the CDR3 DNA reads TGTGCCAGCAGCCCCCGGGGAGGGAATACTCCCTTAACGGGGGGCTACACCTTC. The chain couples TRBV7-9 to TRBJ1-2; D remains ambiguous. Trimming cost V 5 bases and J 8 bases, with 30 bases left between them. From germline, CDR1 is SEHNR and CDR2 FQNEAQ (reference sequence). CDR3 length equals 18 residues.

The chain uses TRBV30 and TRBJ1-1; no clear D. The CDR3 sequence is 13 residues long. Trimming removed 4 bases from V and 3 bases from J, with 12 bases in between. Germline-derived CDR1 and CDR2 are GTSNPN and SVGIG (reference sequence). CDR3 sequence (DNA): TGTGCCTGGAAAAAGTCCCGTTACACTGAAGCTTTCTTT. Protein: CAWKKSRYTEAFF.

This clonotype has ten or more counts. This chain links TRBV20-1 with TRBJ1-2, with TRBD1 matching over 8 bases. The CDR3 totals 12 residues. Germline lookup yields CDR1 DFQATT and CDR2 SNEGSKA (reference sequence). The junction had 4 bases not matched to a gene; V was cut back by 3 bases and J by 7 bases. CDR3 DNA sequence: TGCAGTGCTAGGCAGGGGGCGACTGGCTACACCTTC. It specifies CSARQGATGYTF.

This clonotype was seen a handful of times. The chain has TRBV12-3 or TRBV12-4 and TRBJ2-7; D gene uncertain. There are 12 residues in the CDR3. Trimming took 3 bases from V and 7 from J, leaving 10 bases between them. The CDR3 DNA reads TGTGCCAGCAGTTTCCCCCTCGGGGAGCAGTACTTC. Protein product: CASSFPLGEQYF.

The chain employs TRBV9 and TRBJ2-1; TRBD2 agrees at 10 bases. V shed 4 bases and J 10 bases; nucleotides not matched to a gene: 11. The CDR3 runs to 15 residues. Germline CDR1 and CDR2: SGDLS and YYNGEE. The CDR3 nucleotides read TGTGCCAGCAGCCCAAGAGCGGGGGGGCCGGACGAGCAGTTCTTC. It specifies CASSPRAGGPDEQFF.

The chain recombines TRBV5-1 with TRBJ2-3; possibly TRBD1 or TRBD2 for D (5 bases each). CDR1 SGHRS and CDR2 YFSETQ come from the germline V gene. This CDR3 contains 16 residues. V lost 1 base and J 0 bases, leaving 12 bases between the germline ends. This CDR3 reads CASSLWDGPSTDTQYF. CDR3 sequence (DNA): TGCGCCAGCAGCTTGTGGGACGGACCGAGCACAGATACGCAGTATTTT.

The chain has TRBV4-2 and TRBJ1-4, with 11 bases matching TRBD1. Germline CDR1 is LGHNA and CDR2 is YNFKEQ. The CDR3 extends over 17 amino acids. Trimming at V came to 0 bases and at J to 5 bases, leaving 5 bases not matched to a gene. The CDR3 loop reads CASSQDPRTGGNEKLFF. The CDR3 bases are TGTGCCAGCAGCCAAGATCCTCGGACAGGGGGCAATGAAAAACTGTTTTTT.

The rearrangement joins TRBV20-1 to TRBJ2-1, with no clear D. V lost 3 bases, J lost 6 bases, and 12 bases lay in between. Germline CDR1 and CDR2: DFQATT and SNEGSKA (reference sequence). The CDR3 runs 13 residues. The chain's CDR3 is CSASRIPSNEQFF. The DNA of the CDR3 is TGCAGTGCTAGTCGCATACCTTCCAATGAGCAGTTCTTC.

The rearrangement uses TRBV11-2 and TRBJ2-1, with 12 bases fitting TRBD2. Trimming removed 2 bases from V and 3 bases from J; junction bases left unmatched: 11. The CDR3 has 19 residues. Germline CDR1 reads SGHAT; CDR2 reads FQNNGV. CDR3 residues: CASSLPTTSGGTNYNEQFF. CDR3 in DNA: TGTGCCAGCAGCTTACCTACTACTAGCGGGGGGACCAACTACAATGAGCAGTTCTTC.

V is TRBV6-6 and J is TRBJ2-1; D not resolved. This CDR3 spans 17 amino acids. CDR1 and CDR2 (germline): MNHNY, SVGAGI (reference sequence). V was cut by 4 bases and J by 0 bases, with 16 bases left in between. The chain's CDR3 is CASSSASIGLSYNEQFF. Here the CDR3 DNA reads TGTGCCAGCAGTTCCGCCAGCATCGGTCTCTCCTACAATGAGCAGTTCTTC.

This clonotype appeared many times. J is TRBJ2-1 and V is TRBV29-1; 7 bases line up with TRBD2. Per the germline V gene, CDR1 is SQVTM and CDR2 is ANQGSEA. The CDR3 has 12 residues. The CDR3 here is CRGGIEHNEQFF. CDR3 bases: TGCAGGGGGGGGATCGAACACAATGAGCAGTTCTTC.

The sample holds a few counts of this clonotype. The V call is TRBV20-1, the J call TRBJ2-5; D possibly corresponds to TRBD2 (5 bases). Germline V gene data show CDR1 as DFQATT and CDR2 as SNEGSKA (reference sequence). The CDR3 spans 15 residues. V shed 0 bases and J shed 4 bases, with 15 bases lying between them. This chain's CDR3 is CSARDNYPSIETQYF. CDR3 sequence (DNA): TGCAGTGCTAGAGATAATTACCCTAGCATAGAGACCCAGTACTTC.

This chain uses TRBV9 with TRBJ2-4; the D is unclear. The J call may be wrong; the DNA end is better matched by TRBJ2-5. The CDR3 has 14 residues. Looked up from germline, CDR1 is SGDLS and CDR2 is YYNGEE. CDR3 in amino acids: CASSGVASQETQYF. The CDR3 coding sequence is TGTGCCAGCAGCGGAGTTGCTAGTCAAGAGACCCAGTACTTC.

The chain links TRBV2 to TRBJ1-2; tentatively, D is TRBD1 (6 bases). The CDR3 is 14 amino acids. Trimming pared 3 bases from V and 2 bases from J, leaving 10 bases between. In germline, CDR1 is SNHLY, CDR2 FYNNEI. As DNA, the CDR3 is TGTGCCAGCAGTGAGGAGGACAGAAACTATGGCTACACCTTC. It is translated as CASSEEDRNYGYTF.

This clonotype was observed a few times. J is TRBJ1-4 and V is TRBV28, with 7 bases identical to TRBD1. Trimming cost V 4 bases and J 3 bases; bases outside gene matches: 8. The length of the CDR3 is 16 residues. Looked up from germline, CDR1 is MDHEN and CDR2 is SYDVKM. The CDR3 DNA follows: TGTGCCAGCAGTTGGGCCAGGGGGGTGTCTAATGAAAAACTGTTTTTT. Translation: CASSWARGVSNEKLFF.

The gene calls are TRBV21-1 and TRBJ2-3; the table's D call of TRBD1 was not tested on the DNA. TRBV21-1 is labeled a pseudogene. The CDR3 runs to 16 residues. The CDR3, as DNA: TGTGCCAGCAGCTTCATCACAGGGCGGGGAAGAGATACGCAGTATTTT. It is translated as CASSFITGRGRDTQYF.

This chain uses TRBV5-1 with TRBJ1-5, with D unclear. V was cut by 0 bases and J by 5 bases, with 12 bases left in between. The V gene's germline CDR1 is SGHRS and CDR2 YFSETQ. The CDR3 contains 15 residues. The CDR3 reads CASSLDGKKDQPQHF. DNA for the CDR3: TGCGCCAGCAGCTTGGACGGTAAGAAGGATCAGCCCCAGCATTTT.

The gene calls are TRBV5-1 and TRBJ2-7; TRBD2 matches 8 bases. Trimming cost V 5 bases and J 0 bases; bases outside gene matches: 10. This CDR3 contains 16 residues. Per germline, CDR1 SGHRS and CDR2 YFSETQ. CDR3 residues: CASRKVAGSASYEQYF. The CDR3 region has the DNA TGCGCCAGCAGGAAGGTAGCGGGGTCCGCCTCCTACGAGCAGTACTTC.